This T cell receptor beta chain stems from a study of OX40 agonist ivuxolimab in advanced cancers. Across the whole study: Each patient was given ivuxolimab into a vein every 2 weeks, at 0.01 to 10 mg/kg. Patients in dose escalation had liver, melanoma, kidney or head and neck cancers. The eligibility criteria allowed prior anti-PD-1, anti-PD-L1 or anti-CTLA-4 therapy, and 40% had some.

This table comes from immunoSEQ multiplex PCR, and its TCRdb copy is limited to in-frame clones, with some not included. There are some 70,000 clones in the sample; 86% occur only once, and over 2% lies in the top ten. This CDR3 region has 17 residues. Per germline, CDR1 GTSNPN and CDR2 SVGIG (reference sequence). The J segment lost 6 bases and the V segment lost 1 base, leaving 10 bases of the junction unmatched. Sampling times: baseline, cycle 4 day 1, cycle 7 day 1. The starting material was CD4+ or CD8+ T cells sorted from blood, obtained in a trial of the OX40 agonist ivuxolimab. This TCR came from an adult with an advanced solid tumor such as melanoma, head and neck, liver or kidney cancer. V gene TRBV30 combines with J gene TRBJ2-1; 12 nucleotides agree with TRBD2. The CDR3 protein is CAWSARELAGGSNEQFF. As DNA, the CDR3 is TGTGCCTGGAGTGCAAGGGAGCTAGCGGGAGGGTCCAATGAGCAGTTCTTC.